Below, 27 T cell receptor beta chains from the same sample are listed, as sequenced in a study of cytomegalovirus exposure and HLA in healthy donors. In the PCR, 60 Vbeta and 13 Jbeta primers were used. Method: immunoSEQ multiplex PCR; TCRdb's copy keeps in-frame clones and lacks some. The data contain approximately 150,000 clones, 80% of them seen just once; the ten biggest clones take up roughly 4.4%. Sequencing input: PBMCs. These receptors all stem from a man aged 25 to 45 in good health and CMV-seronegative.

This clone was counted a few times. This sequence joins TRBV6-5 and TRBJ2-7; 8 bases are shared with TRBD1. The CDR3 runs 15 residues. V was pared by 5 bases and J by 3 bases, with 9 bases of the junction left unmatched. CDR1 and CDR2 from the germline V gene are MNHEY and SVGAGI. In DNA, the CDR3 is TGTGCCAGCAGTCTCACCGGGACAGGTCTCTACGAGCAGTACTTC. Protein product: CASSLTGTGLYEQYF.

The chain combines TRBV5-1 with TRBJ1-3; perhaps TRBD1 as D (6 bases). Deletions cut 2 bases from V and 0 bases from J, with 9 bases between. Germline CDR1 is SGHRS and CDR2 is YFSETQ. This CDR3 has 15 amino acids. The CDR3 loop is CASSFNRASGNTIYF. CDR3 sequence (DNA): TGCGCCAGCAGCTTTAACAGGGCCTCTGGAAACACCATATATTTT. Based on the CDR3 plus reference TRBV5-1 and TRBJ1-3, the full variable domain is KAGVTQTPRYLIKTRGQQVTLSCSPISGHRSVSWYQQTPGQGLQFLFEYFSETQRNKGNFPGRFSGRQFSNSRSEMNVSTLELGDSALYLCASSFNRASGNTIYFGEGSWLTVV.

The chain recombines TRBV9 with TRBJ2-7, with D possibly TRBD1 on 6 matching bases. The germline CDR1 and CDR2 sequences are SGDLS and YYNGEE. V lost 1 base and J 1 base, leaving 12 bases between the germline ends. The CDR3 sequence is 15 residues long. The CDR3 region has the DNA TGTGCCAGCAGCGTAACCCCAGGGGAATCCTACGAGCAGTACTTC. This encodes CASSVTPGESYEQYF.

The chain has TRBV5-8 and TRBJ1-1; D is uncertain. CDR3 length: 16 residues. CDR1 is SGHTS, CDR2 YDEGEE, per germline. V was cut by 4 bases and J by 3 bases, with 19 bases left in between. In nucleotides, the CDR3 is TGTGCCAGCAGCCATTCGGTTGGGCCGAGGGACACTGAAGCTTTCTTT. Its protein product is CASSHSVGPRDTEAFF.

V gene TRBV28 combines with J gene TRBJ1-2; D is unclear. Germline V CDR1 and CDR2: MDHEN, SYDVKM. Trimming shortened V by 5 bases and J by 4 bases, and 11 bases separated the two germline ends. CDR3 size: 13 residues. The CDR3, as DNA: TGTGCCAGCAGTGTCCAGGTTATCTATGGCTACACCTTC. It yields the protein CASSVQVIYGYTF.

The genes are TRBV11-2 and TRBJ2-1; tentatively, D is TRBD2 (5 bases). CDR3 length: 16 residues. Trimming left V 0 bases short and J 4 bases short, with 13 bases between. Germline V gives CDR1 SGHAT, CDR2 FQNNGV. DNA for the CDR3: TGTGCCAGCAGCTTAGAACCGACTACCTCTTACAATGAGCAGTTCTTC. It codes for CASSLEPTTSYNEQFF.

The genes are TRBV13 and TRBJ2-7; TRBD1 matches 8 bases. Germline CDR1 reads PRHDT; CDR2 reads FYEKMQ (reference sequence). The V gene end was trimmed by 2 bases and the J gene end by 4 bases; junction bases not matched to a gene: 1. CDR3 size: 13 residues. The CDR3 spells CASSLTGGYEQYF. The DNA for the CDR3 is TGTGCCAGCAGCTTAACAGGGGGGTACGAGCAGTACTTC.

V is TRBV27 and J is TRBJ1-2, with 7 positions matching TRBD1. The CDR3 is 15 amino acids. Germline trimming cut 4 bases from V and 3 bases from J; bases unmatched to any gene: 8. CDR1 and CDR2 from the germline V gene are MNHEY and SMNVEV (reference sequence). Here the CDR3 reads CASSSPRTGDYGYTF. CDR3 in DNA: TGTGCCAGCAGTTCCCCCCGGACAGGCGACTATGGCTACACCTTC.

This sequence joins TRBV5-1 and TRBJ2-5; TRBD2 matches 10 bases. Losses at the gene ends were 1 base for V and 2 bases for J; bases not matched to a gene: 11. The CDR3 extends over 18 amino acids. CDR1 is SGHRS and CDR2 is YFSETQ in the germline V gene. The CDR3 DNA follows: TGCGCCAGCAGCTTGTCTCCCCCTACTAGCGGGGTTCAAGAGACCCAGTACTTC. Its translation is CASSLSPPTSGVQETQYF.

This clone came up once. This sequence joins TRBV7-8 and TRBJ1-2; no reliable D call. CDR1 is SGHVS and CDR2 is FQNEAQ in the germline V gene. The germline V and J ends were trimmed by 5 bases and 0 bases, with 7 bases remaining between them. The CDR3 runs to 13 residues. CDR3 coding DNA: TGTGCCAGCAGCGAGAAAGCTAACTATGGCTACACCTTC. Protein product: CASSEKANYGYTF.

The chain is built from TRBV28 and TRBJ1-4; perhaps TRBD1 as D (5 bases). Germline V CDR1 and CDR2: MDHEN, SYDVKM. The CDR3 has 15 amino acids. Trimming shortened V by 4 bases and J by 3 bases, and 12 bases separated the two germline ends. CDR3 amino acids: CASSSTGGSNEKLFF. The CDR3 bases are TGTGCCAGCAGTTCAACCGGGGGGTCTAATGAAAAACTGTTTTTT. Based on the CDR3 plus reference TRBV28 and TRBJ1-4, the full variable domain is DVKVTQSSRYLVKRTGEKVFLECVQDMDHENMFWYRQDPGLGLRLIYFSYDVKMKEKGDIPEGYSVSREKKERFSLILESASTNQTSMYLCASSSTGGSNEKLFFGSGTQLSVL.

The V gene is TRBV14, the J gene TRBJ1-1; maybe TRBD1 (6 bases). This CDR3 has 14 residues. V lost 4 bases and J lost 6, with 15 bases in between. The germline V gene encodes CDR1 SGHDN and CDR2 FVKESK. DNA for the CDR3: TGTGCCAGCAGCCCTTACAGGGTGGGGGCTGAAGCTTTCTTT. Translated, it gives CASSPYRVGAEAFF.

The chain links TRBV7-9 to TRBJ2-3; TRBD2 matches 14 bases. CDR3 length: 17 residues. V lost 4 bases and J lost 5; bases outside the gene matches: 8. Germline CDR1 SEHNR, CDR2 FQNEAQ (reference sequence). This chain's CDR3 is CASSSAGTSGGGDTQYF. The CDR3 DNA reads as TGTGCCAGCAGCTCCGCCGGGACTAGCGGGGGAGGAGATACGCAGTATTTT.

The CDR3 region is CASSLVGQDNSPLHF. The CDR3 nucleotides read TGTGCCAGCAGCTTAGTGGGACAGGATAATTCACCCCTCCACTTT. The chain carries TRBV7-9 and TRBJ1-6; TRBD1 matches at 8 bases. Germline CDR1 is SEHNR and CDR2 is FQNEAQ (reference sequence). V trimming: 1 base; J trimming: 5 bases; junction bases outside the gene matches: 1. The CDR3 covers 15 residues. Combining the CDR3 with reference TRBV7-9 and TRBJ1-6 gives the whole variable domain DTGVSQNPRHKITKRGQNVTFRCDPISEHNRLYWYRQTLGQGPEFLTYFQNEAQLEKSRLLSDRFSAERPKGSFSTLEIQRTEQGDSAMYLCASSLVGQDNSPLHFGNGTRLTVT.

The V and J genes are TRBV4-1 and TRBJ2-1; 9 bases line up with TRBD2. Germline V gene data show CDR1 as MGHRA and CDR2 as YSYEKL. The CDR3 has 17 residues. With V trimmed by 5 bases and J by 9 bases, 17 bases remained unmatched. CDR3 region: CASSGTSREGRFFEQFF. DNA for the CDR3: TGCGCCAGCAGCGGGACCTCGCGGGAGGGCCGGTTCTTTGAGCAGTTCTTC.

The chain employs TRBV9 and TRBJ2-2; tentative D call: TRBD2 (5 bases). CDR3 length: 16 residues. CDR1 is SGDLS and CDR2 is YYNGEE in the germline V gene. Trimming removed 2 bases from V and 3 bases from J, with 14 bases in between. The CDR3 sequence is CASSVSPADDTGELFF. The CDR3, as DNA: TGTGCCAGCAGCGTGTCCCCAGCGGATGACACCGGGGAGCTGTTTTTT.

There are a few counts of this clone. The chain combines TRBV10-3 with TRBJ2-5; D possibly corresponds to TRBD2 (5 bases). V dropped 9 bases and J dropped 5 bases, with 13 bases sitting between them. Germline CDR1 ENHRY, CDR2 SYGVKD. This CDR3 has 12 residues. CDR3 nucleotides: TGTGCCATTGGAGGCCGCGGGGAGACCCAGTACTTC. Protein product: CAIGGRGETQYF.

The V gene is TRBV18, the J gene TRBJ2-5, with 10 positions matching TRBD1. Germline-derived CDR1 and CDR2 are KGHSH and LQKENI. After removal of 3 bases from V and 1 base from J, the junction contained 8 bases not matched to a gene. This CDR3 contains 17 residues. The CDR3 sequence is CASSPSTGGHSQETQYF. The CDR3 nucleotides are TGTGCCAGCTCACCCTCGACAGGGGGCCACTCCCAAGAGACCCAGTACTTC.

This clone has a handful of counts. This rearrangement joins TRBV2 to TRBJ2-1; 9 positions agree with TRBD1. The junction had 5 bases not matched to a gene; V was cut back by 8 bases and J by 3 bases. CDR1 and CDR2 (germline): SNHLY, FYNNEI. The CDR3 is made up of 14 amino acids. The CDR3 here is CASGSDRGYNEQFF. The CDR3 DNA reads as TGTGCCAGCGGTTCGGACAGGGGCTACAATGAGCAGTTCTTC.

The rearrangement uses TRBV7-9 and TRBJ2-7, with TRBD2 matching over 7 bases. The CDR3 length is 14 residues. V was clipped by 4 bases and J by 6 bases; unmatched bases: 9. The germline gives CDR1 SEHNR, CDR2 FQNEAQ (reference sequence). The CDR3 sequence is CASSSLGWEGEQYF. The CDR3 region has the DNA TGTGCCAGCAGCTCCTTGGGGTGGGAGGGCGAGCAGTACTTC.

The chain uses TRBV28 and TRBJ1-1; D perhaps matches TRBD1 (5 bases). The V gene lost 5 bases and the J gene lost 1 base, with 17 bases spanning the gap. Germline values: CDR1 MDHEN, CDR2 SYDVKM. CDR3 length equals 16 residues. For the CDR3, the DNA is TGTGCCAGCAGTCCCCAGGGTGGACTACCGAACACTGAAGCTTTCTTT. It specifies CASSPQGGLPNTEAFF. The whole variable domain, remainder taken from reference TRBV28 and TRBJ1-1, is DVKVTQSSRYLVKRTGEKVFLECVQDMDHENMFWYRQDPGLGLRLIYFSYDVKMKEKGDIPEGYSVSREKKERFSLILESASTNQTSMYLCASSPQGGLPNTEAFFGQGTRLTVV.

The V gene is TRBV29-1, the J gene TRBJ1-4; D remains unclear. The CDR3 totals 15 residues. Trimming removed 4 bases from V and 0 bases from J, with 12 bases in between. Looked up from germline, CDR1 is SQVTM and CDR2 is ANQGSEA. CDR3: CSVVTPIATNEKLFF. The CDR3 DNA reads as TGCAGCGTTGTAACACCCATTGCAACTAATGAAAAACTGTTTTTT.

V and J are TRBV7-8 and TRBJ1-5, with a possible D match to TRBD1 (6 bases). V was clipped by 4 bases and J by 1 base, with 8 bases between them. The germline CDR1 and CDR2 sequences are SGHVS and FQNEAQ. The CDR3 is 14 residues long. CDR3 sequence (DNA): TGTGCCAGCAGCTCCGACAGGAGCAATCAGCCCCAGCATTTT. Translation gives CASSSDRSNQPQHF. Based on the CDR3 plus reference TRBV7-8 and TRBJ1-5, the full variable domain is GAGVSQSPRYKVAKRGQDVALRCDPISGHVSLFWYQQALGQGPEFLTYFQNEAQLDKSGLPSDRFFAERPEGSVSTLKIQRTQQEDSAVYLCASSSDRSNQPQHFGDGTRLSIL.

This clone was picked up one time. The rearrangement links TRBV7-9 to TRBJ2-1; tentatively, D is TRBD1 (6 bases). Per germline, CDR1 SEHNR and CDR2 FQNEAQ (reference sequence). This CDR3 is built from 14 residues. V dropped 6 bases and J dropped 8 bases, with 17 bases sitting between them. CDR3 loop: CASSPHTGLDEQFF. In DNA, the CDR3 is TGTGCCAGCAGTCCCCATACAGGGCTGGATGAGCAGTTCTTC.

This chain uses TRBV9 with TRBJ2-7; the match to TRBD1 covers 9 bases. Germline CDR1 SGDLS, CDR2 YYNGEE. J lost 1 base, V lost 2 bases, and 4 bases had no gene match. The CDR3 spans 15 residues. CDR3 sequence (DNA): TGTGCCAGCAGCGTCGAACAGGGGGCGTCCTACGAGCAGTACTTC. Residues: CASSVEQGASYEQYF.

The V gene is TRBV7-9, the J gene TRBJ2-6, with a possible D match to TRBD1 (6 bases). The CDR3 length is 17 residues. Deletions cut 0 bases from V and 0 bases from J, with 9 bases between. The germline V gene encodes CDR1 SEHNR and CDR2 FQNEAQ (reference sequence). The CDR3 here is CASSLAGQNSGANVLTF. DNA for the CDR3: TGTGCCAGCAGCTTAGCCGGACAGAACTCTGGGGCCAACGTCCTGACTTTC.

The V gene is TRBV30, the J gene TRBJ2-7; 10 positions match TRBD1. Germline CDR1 GTSNPN, CDR2 SVGIG (reference sequence). The J segment lost 3 bases and the V segment lost 7 bases, leaving 6 bases of the junction unmatched. This CDR3 contains 13 residues. The CDR3 sequence is CASKGTGDYEQYF. The CDR3 DNA sequence: TGTGCCTCCAAGGGGACAGGGGACTACGAGCAGTACTTC. Variable domain in full (rest from reference TRBV30 and TRBJ2-7): SQTIHQWPATLVQPVGSPLSLECTVEGTSNPNLYWYRQAAGRGLQLLFYSVGIGQISSEVPQNLSASRPQDRQFILSSKKLLLSDSGFYLCASKGTGDYEQYFGPGTRLTVT.